One sample yielded the 25 T cell receptor beta chains listed below, sequenced in a study of T cells in Graves' hyperthyroidism and ophthalmopathy. Amplification targeted TCR beta CDR3 regions from RNA transcripts. Using the HTBI primer set, a first-round RT-PCR was run on the TCR CDR3. TCRdb called the multiplex PCR reads again in MiXCR, with one record for every CDR3 protein. The top ten hold roughly 5.7% of the sample, which has some 600,000 distinct CDR3 sequences, over 11% seen once. The sample comprised blood. The receptors derive from a woman in her twenties or thirties with Graves' hyperthyroidism that later progressed to Graves' ophthalmopathy.

This clonotype has only a few counts. The V gene is TRBV5-1, the J gene TRBJ1-1; D is undetermined. V was shortened by 2 bases and J by 3 bases, with 14 bases between the two germline ends. This CDR3 has 15 amino acids. Germline V CDR1 and CDR2: SGHRS, YFSETQ. CDR3: CASSFLPAGDTEAFF. The DNA of the CDR3 is TGCGCCAGCAGCTTCTTACCCGCCGGGGACACTGAAGCTTTCTTT.

This clonotype appeared many times. This sequence joins TRBV27 and TRBJ1-5; D is perhaps TRBD1 (6 bases). Trimming left V 6 bases short and J 7 bases short, with 19 bases between. This CDR3 comprises 15 residues. Germline V gives CDR1 MNHEY, CDR2 SMNVEV (reference sequence). Here the CDR3 reads CASSQTGGLGQPQHF. CDR3 DNA: TGTGCCAGCAGCCAAACCGGGGGGCTTGGCCAGCCCCAGCATTTT.

This clonotype was found many times. The chain recombines TRBV10-3 with TRBJ1-1; tentative D call: TRBD1 (5 bases). There are 14 residues in the CDR3. Germline CDR1 and CDR2: ENHRY and SYGVKD. The V and J ends lost 3 bases and 7 bases respectively, with 15 bases between them. The DNA of the CDR3 is TGTGCCATCAGTGAAAAAACATCGGGGGATGAAGCTTTCTTT. Its translation is CAISEKTSGDEAFF.

This clonotype was recorded many times. The rearrangement joins TRBV11-2 to TRBJ2-7; no reliable D call. V dropped 4 bases and J dropped 2 bases, with 6 bases sitting between them. Per germline, CDR1 SGHAT and CDR2 FQNNGV. The CDR3 covers 12 residues. For the CDR3, the DNA is TGTGCCAGCAGCTCCGATACCTACGAGCAGTACTTC. It yields the protein CASSSDTYEQYF.

Turning to this clonotype: The conserved closing phenylalanine or tryptophan is absent in this CDR3, likely reflecting a read error. The chain links TRBV12-5 to TRBJ2-5; a possible D gene is TRBD1 (6 bases). This CDR3 region has 18 residues. Germline assignment: CDR1 LGHNT and CDR2 FRNRAP. This chain's CDR3 is CASGLVETTWGPQETQYL. The CDR3 DNA reads TGTGCTAGTGGCTTGGTAGAAACGACTTGGGGGCCCCAAGAGACCCAGTACCTC.

This clonotype has a count of ten or more. The J gene is TRBJ2-1, the V gene TRBV11-3; D perhaps matches TRBD2 (5 bases). From germline, CDR1 is SGHNT and CDR2 YENEEA. Trimming took 5 bases from V and 0 from J, leaving 17 bases between them. The CDR3 is made up of 17 amino acids. CDR3 in amino acids: CASSPRLSGSSYNEQFF. The CDR3 bases are TGTGCCAGCAGCCCCCGGTTGAGCGGTAGCTCCTACAATGAGCAGTTCTTC.

The chain employs TRBV3-1 and TRBJ2-1; a possible D gene is TRBD2 (6 bases). Germline assignment: CDR1 LGHDT and CDR2 YNNKEL (reference sequence). Trimming left V 4 bases short and J 3 bases short, with 19 bases between. The CDR3 sequence is 17 residues long. CDR3 nucleotide sequence: TGTGCCAGCAGCCCGAGGGACTTCCGCGTTGGCTACAATGAGCAGTTCTTC. It specifies CASSPRDFRVGYNEQFF.

This clonotype turned up a few times. The chain has TRBV29-1 and TRBJ2-3; 8 bases fit TRBD1. CDR3 size: 13 residues. Germline V gene sequence: CDR1 SQVTM, CDR2 ANQGSEA. V was pared by 2 bases and J by 3 bases, with 1 base of the junction left unmatched. CDR3 sequence: CSVENRGTDTQYF. CDR3 DNA sequence: TGCAGCGTTGAAAACAGGGGGACAGATACGCAGTATTTT.

The chain employs TRBV5-1 and TRBJ1-5; D is ambiguous. This CDR3 has 15 amino acids. CDR1 is SGHRS, CDR2 YFSETQ, per germline. Between the trimmed V and J ends, which lost 0 bases and 4 bases, there was a span of 11 bases. CDR3 region: CASSLGHRDNQPQHF. CDR3 nucleotide sequence: TGCGCCAGCAGCTTGGGACACCGAGATAATCAGCCCCAGCATTTT.

This clonotype has a count of ten or more. J is TRBJ1-1 and V is TRBV7-2; D remains unclear. This CDR3 is 13 amino acids long. V lost 5 bases and J 1 base, leaving 8 bases between the germline ends. From germline, CDR1 is SGHTA and CDR2 FQGNSA. CDR3 in amino acids: CASSPDWNTEAFF. CDR3 nucleotides: TGTGCCAGCAGCCCCGACTGGAACACTGAAGCTTTCTTT.

This clonotype was picked up many times. V gene TRBV19 combines with J gene TRBJ1-1; D not resolved. Germline CDR1 LNHDA, CDR2 SQIVND (reference sequence). The CDR3 runs to 14 residues. With 1 base removed from V and 5 bases from J, the gap between germline ends came to 11 bases. In nucleotides, the CDR3 is TGTGCCAGTAGTATAGGACGGACGCGAACTGAAGCTTTCTTT. Residues: CASSIGRTRTEAFF.

With regard to this clonotype: Sequence at one end of the junction differs from germline and may be a read error. V gene TRBV15 combines with J gene TRBJ2-5; 7 bases match TRBD1. This CDR3 is 15 amino acids long. The V gene's germline CDR1 is LNHNV and CDR2 YYDKDF (reference sequence). CDR3 bases: TGTGCCACCAGCAGAGATTACAGGGGTCAAGGGACCCAGTACTTC. Translating gives CATSRDYRGQGTQYF.

This clonotype was seen at least ten times. The chain combines TRBV2 with TRBJ1-2; unclear D gene. This CDR3 region has 11 residues. Deletions cut 4 bases from V and 8 bases from J, with 8 bases between. Germline CDR1 is SNHLY and CDR2 is FYNNEI. Written as DNA, the CDR3 is TGTGCCAGCAGTGGGGGAAGCGGCTACACCTTC. This sequence encodes CASSGGSGYTF.

This clonotype was counted many times. This chain links TRBV27 with TRBJ2-2; D unresolved. CDR1 is MNHEY and CDR2 is SMNVEV in the germline V gene (reference sequence). V gave up 10 bases and J gave up 6 bases, with 9 bases separating them. The CDR3 extends over 11 amino acids. The CDR3 coding sequence is TGTGCCACTATCGACGCCGGGGAGCTGTTTTTT. It is translated as CATIDAGELFF.

Notes on this clonotype: Mismatch with germline at one junction end may stem from a read error. The chain carries TRBV15 and TRBJ1-4, with D possibly matching TRBD1 (5 bases). CDR3 length: 14 residues. Germline values: CDR1 LNHNV, CDR2 YYDKDF (reference sequence). The CDR3 bases are TGTGCCATCAGCAGAGATATGGGGCCGGAAAAACTGTTTTTT. Residues: CAISRDMGPEKLFF.

This clonotype was recorded many times. V usage is TRBV6-2 or TRBV6-3 and J usage is TRBJ1-1; the D is unclear. CDR3 length: 11 amino acids. Trimming took off 5 bases at V and 11 bases at J, with 12 bases between the two ends. Germline CDR1 MNHEY, CDR2 SVGEGT. CDR3 sequence (DNA): TGTGCCAGCAGTCTGGGAGTTCGCGCTTTCTTT. Protein product: CASSLGVRAFF.

The sample holds many counts of this clonotype. The chain has TRBV5-5 and TRBJ1-1, with D possibly being TRBD1 (6 bases). There are 13 residues in the CDR3. Trimming removed 0 bases at V and 5 bases at J, with 8 bases between. CDR1 is SGHKS, CDR2 YYEKEE, per germline (reference sequence). CDR3 amino acids: CASSLGDRTEAFF. CDR3 nucleotide sequence: TGTGCCAGCAGCTTGGGTGACAGGACTGAAGCTTTCTTT.

This clonotype was seen at least ten times. The gene calls are TRBV7-3 and TRBJ2-3, with 9 bases aligning to TRBD2. The V segment lost 1 base and the J segment 3 bases; nucleotides outside the gene matches: 2. In germline, CDR1 is SGHTA, CDR2 FQGTGA. The CDR3 spans 15 residues. Here the CDR3 reads CASSLSAGGTDTQYF. The CDR3 DNA reads as TGTGCCAGCAGCTTAAGTGCGGGAGGGACAGATACGCAGTATTTT.

This clonotype was observed at least ten times. This chain connects TRBV29-1 to TRBJ1-1; the D is unclear. CDR1 SQVTM and CDR2 ANQGSEA come from the germline V gene. V lost 4 bases and J 1 base, leaving 10 bases between the germline ends. The CDR3 runs 13 residues. The CDR3 is CSVVVSTNTEAFF. CDR3 nucleotide sequence: TGCAGCGTTGTGGTGTCAACGAACACTGAAGCTTTCTTT. The full variable domain, its missing parts supplied by reference TRBV29-1 and TRBJ1-1, is SAVISQKPSRDICQRGTSLTIQCQVDSQVTMMFWYRQQPGQSLTLIATANQGSEATYESGFVIDKFPISRPNLTFSTLTVSNMSPEDSSIYLCSVVVSTNTEAFFGQGTRLTVV.

In its sample, this clonotype was seen many times. The chain carries TRBV12-3 or TRBV12-4 and TRBJ1-5, with TRBD1 matching over 10 bases. The CDR3 runs 16 residues. Unmatched junction bases numbered 7, after V lost 6 bases and J lost 2 bases. CDR3 in DNA: TGTGCCAGCAGACTTCGACAGGGGGCGGGCAATCAGCCCCAGCATTTT. Its protein product is CASRLRQGAGNQPQHF.

The genes are TRBV20-1 and TRBJ2-2; no clear D. The CDR3 is made up of 16 amino acids. Germline CDR1 DFQATT, CDR2 SNEGSKA (reference sequence). V lost 2 bases to trimming and J lost 1 base, with 14 bases between them. The CDR3 bases are TGCAGTGCTAGACCGCTTTTGTTGGGGAACACCGGGGAGCTGTTTTTT. Its protein product is CSARPLLLGNTGELFF.

This clonotype was recorded at least ten times. This chain connects TRBV5-1 to TRBJ2-2, with 11 positions matching TRBD2. Germline trimming cut 5 bases from V and 7 bases from J; bases unmatched to any gene: 7. The CDR3 totals 15 residues. Germline V gives CDR1 SGHRS, CDR2 YFSETQ. In nucleotides, the CDR3 is TGCGCCAGCAGTCCCGGGACTAGCGGTATCGGGGAGCTGTTTTTT. It is translated as CASSPGTSGIGELFF.

Notes on this clonotype: A clone one base away is much larger, so this may be a read error. This chain links TRBV7-2 with TRBJ1-3; D gene ambiguous. In germline, CDR1 is SGHTA, CDR2 FQGNSA. This CDR3 is 15 amino acids long. The CDR3 DNA follows: TGTGCCAGCAGCTTAGACCCTCTTCCCGGAAACACCGTATATTTT. Protein product: CASSLDPLPGNTVYF.

The chain recombines TRBV7-2 with TRBJ1-3, with no clear D. V shed 1 base and J shed 2 bases, with 9 bases lying between them. From germline, CDR1 is SGHTA and CDR2 FQGNSA. This CDR3 is 15 amino acids long. DNA of the CDR3: TGTGCCAGCAGCTTAGAGGGTTTGACTGGAAACACCATATATTTT. Protein sequence: CASSLEGLTGNTIYF.

This clonotype was observed many times. The gene calls are TRBV9 and TRBJ2-3; 15 bases are shared with TRBD2. V lost 0 bases and J lost 6; bases outside the gene matches: 11. Germline lookup yields CDR1 SGDLS and CDR2 YYNGEE. CDR3 length equals 19 residues. CDR3 bases: TGTGCCAGCAGCGTAGATCCGGGACTAGCGGGAGGTACGACTGATACGCAGTATTTT. It codes for CASSVDPGLAGGTTDTQYF. The variable domain in full, with the rest retrieved from reference TRBV9 and TRBJ2-3, is DSGVTQTPKHLITATGQRVTLRCSPRSGDLSVYWYQQSLDQGLQFLIQYYNGEERAKGNILERFSAQQFPDLHSELNLSSLELGDSALYFCASSVDPGLAGGTTDTQYFGPGTRLTVL.